The clone carrying this TCR beta chain was observed a handful of times. Antigen: not known. This entry comes from a study of beta chain features in type 1 diabetes. Per the germline V gene, CDR1 is SGHRS and CDR2 is YFSETQ. Trimming took 3 bases from V and 6 from J; bases not matched to a gene: 5. CDR3 length: 15 residues. Sequenced material consisted of expressed TCRB transcripts (all of the isolated RNA was reverse transcribed). Mean read depth for naive, central memory and regulatory T cell samples was approximately 3.57 million reads. Repertoires were generated with immunoSEQ multiplex PCR, while TCRdb's copy carries only in-frame clones and drops some. This table has under 250,000 clones, 11% to 15% appearing once. Regarding the study as a whole: Moderate but significant shortening of TCRB CDR3s was recorded in all four CD4+ subsets from Type 1 diabetes patients.

Sequenced: naive CD4+ T cells from blood. The receptor was derived from a man younger than 40 with type 1 diabetes. The V and J genes are TRBV5-1 and TRBJ2-7, with 14 bases identical to TRBD2. The CDR3 is CASSSTGTSGSEQYF. CDR3 nucleotides: TGCGCCAGCAGCTCAACCGGGACTAGCGGGAGCGAGCAGTACTTC.